Listed below are T cell receptor beta chains from one sample, sequenced in a study of identical twins. TCRdb re-called the 5' RACE reads with MiXCR, one entry per CDR3 protein. The table includes approximately 500,000 distinct CDR3 sequences, 12% to 15% detected once. The same data also contributed to another study, on yellow fever vaccine responses in identical twins.

The sequencing input was CD4+ T cells sorted from blood. These receptors were obtained from a young woman in good health. Each CDR3 is given with its conserved first and last residue.

V gene	CDR3 length	J gene	CDR3 protein
TRBV4-1	15	TRBJ2-3	CASSQVVVSTDTQYF
TRBV10-3	14	TRBJ1-6	CAISDKQMNSPLHF
TRBV10-3	18	TRBJ2-6	CAISDDSPYLSGANVLTF
TRBV10-2	14	TRBJ1-1	CASSERQVNTEAFF
TRBV5-1	15	TRBJ2-1	CASSLDLRRVDEQFF
TRBV7-8	14	TRBJ1-1	CASTLQPANTEAFF
TRBV3-1	15	TRBJ1-3	CASSPSDASGNTIYF
TRBV11-2	12	TRBJ1-1	CASSLDMTEAFF
TRBV6-2/TRBV6-3	19	TRBJ2-1	CASSYSTGLAGAWGNEQFF
TRBV15	15	TRBJ2-3	CATSNDGGSSDTQYF
TRBV7-2	16	TRBJ2-2	CASSPRLADNTGELFF
TRBV5-1	15	TRBJ2-6	CASSLEGSGANVLTF
TRBV20-1	12	TRBJ2-3	CSASGLVEPQYF
TRBV18	16	TRBJ2-4	CASSQLTGMVKNIQYF
TRBV15	15	TRBJ2-7	CATSRALGPSYEQYF
TRBV6-1	15	TRBJ2-3	CASSVDRAGGNTQYF
TRBV27	15	TRBJ2-1	CASSQGLAGVGEQFF
TRBV12-3/TRBV12-4	16	TRBJ2-1	CASTLGRTGNYNEQFF
TRBV5-6	18	TRBJ2-2	CASSFKQGWPGNTGELFF
TRBV29-1	13	TRBJ2-1	CSVDLGQGFSQFF
TRBV6-5	15	TRBJ1-5	CASSYSGAGHQPQHF